A single sample gave rise to the 24 T cell receptor beta chains below, sequenced in a study of T cell changes during pregnancy in multiple sclerosis. Some clones are missing from TCRdb's copy, which holds only in-frame ones; the method was immunoSEQ multiplex PCR. The sample lists roughly 89,000 clones, approximately 92% occurring once. The sample consisted of peripheral blood, taken in the first trimester of pregnancy. Receptors were obtained from a female donor with multiple sclerosis, enrolled in a pregnancy study.

J is TRBJ1-2 and V is TRBV4-1; no clear D gene. V was shortened by 1 base and J by 3 bases, with 9 bases between the two germline ends. There are 14 residues in the CDR3. Germline values: CDR1 MGHRA, CDR2 YSYEKL. Here the CDR3 reads CASSQGWSDYGYTF. The CDR3 nucleotides read TGCGCCAGCAGCCAAGGGTGGTCGGACTATGGCTACACCTTC.

This chain joins TRBV5-4 and TRBJ2-7; TRBD2 might be the D (6 bases). Germline CDR1 is SGHNT and CDR2 is YYREEE (reference sequence). The germline V and J ends were trimmed by 2 bases and 3 bases, with 18 bases remaining between them. The length of the CDR3 is 16 residues. The chain's CDR3 is CASSFGAGTDFYEQYF. The CDR3 DNA sequence: TGTGCCAGCAGCTTTGGCGCCGGGACTGACTTCTACGAGCAGTACTTC.

The V gene is TRBV9, the J gene TRBJ2-3; 8 positions agree with TRBD2. J gave up 7 bases and V 4 bases, and 11 bases lay outside the gene matches. This CDR3 contains 15 residues. Germline V lookup: CDR1 SGDLS, CDR2 YYNGEE. CDR3 amino acids: CASSPRGAGDNTQYF. The CDR3 coding sequence is TGTGCCAGCAGCCCGCGAGGAGCGGGGGATAATACGCAGTATTTT.

The chain recombines TRBV10-3 with TRBJ1-3; D is unclear. Trimming removed 4 bases from V and 0 bases from J, with 7 bases in between. The CDR3 spans 14 residues. Germline V CDR1 and CDR2: ENHRY, SYGVKD. In DNA, the CDR3 is TGTGCCATCAGTGGGGAGGGCTCTGGAAACACCATATATTTT. Residues: CAISGEGSGNTIYF.

The chain combines TRBV5-6 with TRBJ1-3, with D uncertain. CDR3 length equals 17 residues. CDR1 is SGHDT and CDR2 is YYEEEE in the germline V gene. The germline V and J ends were trimmed by 1 base and 0 bases, with 14 bases remaining between them. For the CDR3, the DNA is TGTGCCAGCAGCTTGTGGAGCCGACGAAGCTCTGGAAACACCATATATTTT. Translated, it gives CASSLWSRRSSGNTIYF.

The V gene is TRBV27, the J gene TRBJ1-1, with a weak D call TRBD1 (5 bases). Per germline, CDR1 MNHEY and CDR2 SMNVEV (reference sequence). Trimming took off 8 bases at V and 1 base at J, with 14 bases between the two ends. The CDR3 is made up of 14 amino acids. The CDR3 loop reads CASQYSGGNTEAFF. CDR3 bases: TGTGCCAGCCAATATTCGGGGGGGAACACTGAAGCTTTCTTT.

This chain links TRBV6-1 with TRBJ2-7; D is possibly TRBD1 (6 bases). Germline CDR1 reads MNHNS; CDR2 reads SASEGT. V lost 0 bases and J 7 bases, leaving 10 bases between the germline ends. The CDR3 has 13 amino acids. The CDR3 nucleotides are TGTGCCAGCAGTGAAGCAAACACAGGGGAGCAGTACTTC. Translation: CASSEANTGEQYF.

This clone was counted a single time. The chain couples TRBV19 to TRBJ2-5; D is undetermined. Germline V gene data show CDR1 as LNHDA and CDR2 as SQIVND (reference sequence). Trimming left V 7 bases short and J 2 bases short, with 17 bases between. The CDR3 runs 15 residues. CDR3 sequence: CASTPQVNQQETQYF. CDR3 bases: TGTGCCAGTACCCCCCAGGTCAACCAACAAGAGACCCAGTACTTC.

Here the CDR3 DNA reads TGTGCCAGTAGTATGCCCCAGGGGACAGGGGACACTGAAGCTTTCTTT. Its protein product is CASSMPQGTGDTEAFF. The rearrangement joins TRBV19 to TRBJ1-1; TRBD1 agrees at 10 bases. After removal of 3 bases from V and 3 bases from J, the junction contained 7 bases not matched to a gene. Germline V gene lookup returns CDR1 LNHDA and CDR2 SQIVND (reference sequence). CDR3 length equals 16 residues.

The V gene is TRBV29-1, the J gene TRBJ2-7, with 9 bases aligning to TRBD1. Germline V gene data show CDR1 as SQVTM and CDR2 as ANQGSEA. The V segment lost 7 bases and the J segment 8 bases; nucleotides outside the gene matches: 6. CDR3 length: 11 residues. The CDR3: CSARQGEKQYF. DNA of the CDR3: TGCAGCGCGAGACAGGGGGAAAAGCAGTACTTC.

CDR3 sequence: CASSGIQGGGAFF. DNA for the CDR3: TGTGCCAGCAGCGGAATACAGGGGGGAGGAGCTTTCTTT. The chain recombines TRBV7-9 with TRBJ1-1; 8 bases align to TRBD1. The CDR3 is 13 residues long. J lost 10 bases, V lost 5 bases, and 9 bases had no gene match. From germline, CDR1 is SEHNR and CDR2 FQNEAQ (reference sequence). Using reference TRBV7-9 and TRBJ1-1 for the parts outside the CDR3, the full variable domain is DTGVSQNPRHKITKRGQNVTFRCDPISEHNRLYWYRQTLGQGPEFLTYFQNEAQLEKSRLLSDRFSAERPKGSFSTLEIQRTEQGDSAMYLCASSGIQGGGAFFGQGTRLTVV.

DNA of the CDR3: TGTGCCAGCTCGTACGGAGTCAATCAGCCCCAGCATTTT. It codes for CASSYGVNQPQHF. The chain links TRBV7-9 to TRBJ1-5; the D is unclear. Per germline, CDR1 SEHNR and CDR2 FQNEAQ (reference sequence). V lost 8 bases, J lost 3 bases, and 11 bases lay in between. This CDR3 is built from 13 residues.

This chain links TRBV18 with TRBJ2-6; D perhaps matches TRBD1 (6 bases). The CDR3 sequence is 15 residues long. Trimming cost V 3 bases and J 3 bases, with 9 bases left between them. Germline assignment: CDR1 KGHSH and CDR2 LQKENI. The CDR3 reads CASSPNRVGANVLTF. Written as DNA, the CDR3 is TGTGCCAGCTCACCGAACAGGGTTGGGGCCAACGTCCTGACTTTC.

The genes are TRBV5-1 and TRBJ2-1, with 14 bases that match TRBD2. V shed 0 bases and J 6 bases; nucleotides not matched to a gene: 2. Germline V gives CDR1 SGHRS, CDR2 YFSETQ. There are 16 residues in the CDR3. In DNA form, the CDR3 reads TGCGCCAGCAGCTTGGGAGGACTAGCGGGGGGCAATGAGCAGTTCTTC. Residues: CASSLGGLAGGNEQFF.

The genes are TRBV6-5 and TRBJ1-2; D not certain. V was cut by 8 bases and J by 3 bases, with 7 bases left in between. The CDR3 is made up of 11 amino acids. Germline CDR1 reads MNHEY; CDR2 reads SVGAGI. The CDR3 region is CASVQYYGYTF. The CDR3 DNA follows: TGTGCCAGCGTCCAGTACTATGGCTACACCTTC.

This clone was recorded once. V is TRBV4-2 and J is TRBJ2-3; 9 nucleotides align to TRBD2. This CDR3 is built from 15 residues. Germline V lookup: CDR1 LGHNA, CDR2 YNFKEQ. The V and J ends lost 2 bases and 8 bases, in that order; junction bases with no gene match: 8. The CDR3 DNA sequence: TGTGCCAGCAGCCAACTCCTCGCGGGGGGGGGTACGCAGTATTTT. Encoded protein: CASSQLLAGGGTQYF.

The chain couples TRBV4-1 to TRBJ2-7; possibly TRBD1 for D (5 bases). This CDR3 spans 13 amino acids. The germline gives CDR1 MGHRA, CDR2 YSYEKL. Deletions cut 6 bases from V and 2 bases from J, with 11 bases between. In DNA, the CDR3 is TGCGCCAGCAGTCCCGACAGCCCCTACGAGCAGTACTTC. It codes for CASSPDSPYEQYF.

The chain combines TRBV7-2 with TRBJ2-7; D is unclear. The germline CDR1 and CDR2 sequences are SGHTA and FQGNSA. Trimming removed 1 base at V and 7 bases at J, with 17 bases between. This CDR3 comprises 15 residues. Written as DNA, the CDR3 is TGTGCCAGCAGCTTAGATGCCGGAGTTGCTACGGAGCAGTACTTC. Translated: CASSLDAGVATEQYF.

The chain links TRBV7-9 to TRBJ1-3; 7 bases match TRBD1. CDR3 length: 16 amino acids. V lost 4 bases, J lost 4 bases, and 10 bases stayed unmatched. Germline V gives CDR1 SEHNR, CDR2 FQNEAQ (reference sequence). CDR3 DNA sequence: TGTGCCAGCAGCTCCCCCGACAGGGAAGCGGGAAACACCATATATTTT. Translating gives CASSSPDREAGNTIYF. The full variable domain, completed using reference TRBV7-9 and TRBJ1-3, is DTGVSQNPRHKITKRGQNVTFRCDPISEHNRLYWYRQTLGQGPEFLTYFQNEAQLEKSRLLSDRFSAERPKGSFSTLEIQRTEQGDSAMYLCASSSPDREAGNTIYFGEGSWLTVV.

The rearrangement links TRBV5-6 to TRBJ1-5; no firm D call. The CDR3 has 13 amino acids. Germline lookup yields CDR1 SGHDT and CDR2 YYEEEE. Trimming took off 6 bases at V and 2 bases at J, with 9 bases between the two ends. The chain's CDR3 is CASNEAGNQPQHF. The CDR3 DNA sequence: TGTGCCAGCAATGAGGCGGGCAATCAGCCCCAGCATTTT. Combining the CDR3 with reference TRBV5-6 and TRBJ1-5 gives the whole variable domain DAGVTQSPTHLIKTRGQQVTLRCSPKSGHDTVSWYQQALGQGPQFIFQYYEEEERQRGNFPDRFSGHQFPNYSSELNVNALLLGDSALYLCASNEAGNQPQHFGDGTRLSIL.

The rearrangement uses TRBV9 and TRBJ2-5, with D perhaps matching TRBD2 (5 bases). The CDR3 extends over 14 amino acids. CDR1 and CDR2 (germline): SGDLS, YYNGEE. Trimming stripped 4 bases from V and 1 base from J, with 11 bases between. The CDR3 DNA sequence: TGTGCCAGCAGCCCCCCCCGGGGCCAAGAGACCCAGTACTTC. Amino acid sequence: CASSPPRGQETQYF.

The chain links TRBV11-2 to TRBJ2-1, with D possibly matching TRBD2 (5 bases). V was pared by 3 bases and J by 2 bases, with 14 bases between. This CDR3 has 16 residues. CDR1 SGHAT and CDR2 FQNNGV come from the germline V gene. The CDR3 loop reads CASSFDGELAYNEQFF. In nucleotides, the CDR3 is TGTGCCAGCAGCTTCGACGGGGAACTGGCCTACAATGAGCAGTTCTTC.

J is TRBJ2-7 and V is TRBV13, with a possible D match to TRBD2 (6 bases). Trimming took off 0 bases at V and 0 bases at J, with 9 bases between the two ends. Looked up from germline, CDR1 is PRHDT and CDR2 is FYEKMQ (reference sequence). CDR3 length: 15 amino acids. CDR3 nucleotides: TGTGCCAGCAGCTTAGGGCGGGGCAGCTCCTACGAGCAGTACTTC. This translates into CASSLGRGSSYEQYF.

Only one count was recorded for this clone. The chain is built from TRBV9 and TRBJ2-5; TRBD2 agrees at 11 bases. V shed 0 bases and J 4 bases; nucleotides not matched to a gene: 2. CDR1 SGDLS and CDR2 YYNGEE come from the germline V gene. This CDR3 region has 15 residues. The CDR3 bases are TGTGCCAGCAGCGTAGGACTAGCGGGGCCAGAGACCCAGTACTTC. This encodes CASSVGLAGPETQYF.